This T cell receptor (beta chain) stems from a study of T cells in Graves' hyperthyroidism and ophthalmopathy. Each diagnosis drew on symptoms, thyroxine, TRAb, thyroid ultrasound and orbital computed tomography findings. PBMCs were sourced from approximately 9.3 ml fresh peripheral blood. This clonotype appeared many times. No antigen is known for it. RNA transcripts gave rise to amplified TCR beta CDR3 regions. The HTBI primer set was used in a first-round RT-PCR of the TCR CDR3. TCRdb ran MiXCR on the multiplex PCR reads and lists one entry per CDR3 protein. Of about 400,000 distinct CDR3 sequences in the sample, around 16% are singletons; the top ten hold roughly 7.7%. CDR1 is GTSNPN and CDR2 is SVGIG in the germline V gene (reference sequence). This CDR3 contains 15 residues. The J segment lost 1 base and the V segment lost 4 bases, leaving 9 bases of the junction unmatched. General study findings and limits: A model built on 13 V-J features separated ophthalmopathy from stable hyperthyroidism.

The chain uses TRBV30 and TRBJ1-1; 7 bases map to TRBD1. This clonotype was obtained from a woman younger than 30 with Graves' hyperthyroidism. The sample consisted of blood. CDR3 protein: CAWTVPGTANTEAFF. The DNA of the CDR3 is TGTGCCTGGACAGTTCCCGGGACAGCGAACACTGAAGCTTTCTTT. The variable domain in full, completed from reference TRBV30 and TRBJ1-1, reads SQTIHQWPATLVQPVGSPLSLECTVEGTSNPNLYWYRQAAGRGLQLLFYSVGIGQISSEVPQNLSASRPQDRQFILSSKKLLLSDSGFYLCAWTVPGTANTEAFFGQGTRLTVV.